What follows is one T cell receptor beta chain and its context. Its cognate antigen is unknown. Authors of the study amplified TCR beta CDR3 regions from RNA transcripts. Initially, a first-round RT-PCR of the TCR CDR3 employed the HTBI primer set. MiXCR, applied by TCRdb to the multiplex PCR reads, yields one record per CDR3 protein. The table includes around 400,000 distinct CDR3 sequences, roughly 15% detected once. Reasons for excluding patients were uncontrolled infection, other autoimmune disease, pregnancy or lactation. The diagnostic basis comprised clinical symptoms, serum thyroxine and TRAb, thyroid ultrasound and orbital computed tomography. The data were obtained in a study of T cells in Graves' hyperthyroidism and ophthalmopathy. The CDR3 sequence is 17 residues long. With 3 bases clipped from V and 8 bases from J, the junction kept 13 bases outside the gene matches. Germline values: CDR1 SGHDT, CDR2 YYEEEE.

General study results and limits: Peripheral blood also featured most of the thyroid clonotypes expanded above 0.001.

V is TRBV5-6 and J is TRBJ2-1; 11 bases map to TRBD2. Sequenced sample: blood. The sequence was collected from a woman aged 55-70 years with Graves' ophthalmopathy. The CDR3 spells CASSSGVAGGPWDEQFF. The CDR3 DNA follows: TGTGCCAGCAGCTCGGGGGTAGCGGGAGGGCCTTGGGATGAGCAGTTCTTC.